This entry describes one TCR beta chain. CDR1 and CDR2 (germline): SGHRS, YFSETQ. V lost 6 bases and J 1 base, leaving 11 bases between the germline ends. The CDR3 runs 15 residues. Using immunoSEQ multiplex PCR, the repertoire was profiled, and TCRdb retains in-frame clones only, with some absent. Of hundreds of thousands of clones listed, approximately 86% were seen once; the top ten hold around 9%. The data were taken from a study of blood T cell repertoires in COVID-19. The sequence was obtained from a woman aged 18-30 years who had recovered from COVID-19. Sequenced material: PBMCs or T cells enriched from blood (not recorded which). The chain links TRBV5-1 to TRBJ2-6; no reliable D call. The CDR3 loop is CASTPVASGANVLTF. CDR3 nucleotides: TGCGCCAGCACCCCCGTGGCATCTGGGGCCAACGTCCTGACTTTC. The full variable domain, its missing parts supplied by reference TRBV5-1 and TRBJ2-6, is KAGVTQTPRYLIKTRGQQVTLSCSPISGHRSVSWYQQTPGQGLQFLFEYFSETQRNKGNFPGRFSGRQFSNSRSEMNVSTLELGDSALYLCASTPVASGANVLTFGAGSRLTVL.